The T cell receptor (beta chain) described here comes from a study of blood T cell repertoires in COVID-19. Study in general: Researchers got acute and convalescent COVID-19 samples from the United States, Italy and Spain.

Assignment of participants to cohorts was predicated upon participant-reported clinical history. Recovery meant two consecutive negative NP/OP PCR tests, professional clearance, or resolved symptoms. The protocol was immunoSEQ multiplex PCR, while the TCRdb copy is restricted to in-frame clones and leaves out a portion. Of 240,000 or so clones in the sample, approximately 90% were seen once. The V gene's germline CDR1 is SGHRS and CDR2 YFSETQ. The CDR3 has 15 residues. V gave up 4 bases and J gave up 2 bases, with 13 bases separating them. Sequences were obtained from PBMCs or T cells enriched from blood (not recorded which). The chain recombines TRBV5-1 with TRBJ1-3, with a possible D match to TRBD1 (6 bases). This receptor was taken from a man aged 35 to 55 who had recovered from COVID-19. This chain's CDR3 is CASSTNREPGNTIYF. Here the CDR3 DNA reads TGCGCCAGCAGCACCAACAGGGAGCCTGGAAACACCATATATTTT. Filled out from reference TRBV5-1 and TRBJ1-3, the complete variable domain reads KAGVTQTPRYLIKTRGQQVTLSCSPISGHRSVSWYQQTPGQGLQFLFEYFSETQRNKGNFPGRFSGRQFSNSRSEMNVSTLELGDSALYLCASSTNREPGNTIYFGEGSWLTVV.